These 5 T cell receptor beta chains originate from one sample sequenced in a study of Graves' ophthalmopathy and Graves' hyperthyroidism. Amplification from RNA transcripts yielded the TCR beta CDR3 regions. First-round RT-PCR with HTBI primers preceded a second-round multiplex PCR. TCRdb called the multiplex PCR reads again in MiXCR, with one record for every CDR3 protein. There are 300,000 to 400,000 distinct CDR3 sequences in the sample; about a sixth occur only once, and around an eighth lies in the top ten. The sequencing sample was made of peripheral blood. These receptors were taken from an adult man with Graves' ophthalmopathy.

This clonotype was recorded many times. The chain joins TRBV11-1 to TRBJ2-2, with a weak D call TRBD2 (6 bases). This CDR3 is built from 16 residues. Germline-derived CDR1 and CDR2 are SGHAT and FQDESV (reference sequence). The V and J ends lost 5 bases and 1 base respectively, with 14 bases between them. In DNA form, the CDR3 reads TGTGCCAGCAGCGGCGGGGTGGCAGAGAACACCGGGGAGCTGTTTTTT. This encodes CASSGGVAENTGELFF.

The chain carries TRBV9 and TRBJ2-7; 10 bases fit TRBD2. The J call may be incorrect, as the DNA end agrees better with TRBJ2-5. Germline CDR1 SGDLS, CDR2 YYNGEE. The CDR3 is 15 residues long. The CDR3 reads CASSYEREGWETQYF. CDR3 DNA: TGTGCCAGCAGCTACGAGCGGGAGGGATGGGAGACCCAGTACTTC.

The table lists this clonotype with many counts. The chain combines TRBV2 with TRBJ1-5, with a possible D match to TRBD1 (5 bases). This CDR3 has 14 amino acids. The germline CDR1 and CDR2 sequences are SNHLY and FYNNEI. The V end was cut by 3 bases, the J end by 2 bases, with 8 bases between. CDR3 coding DNA: TGTGCCAGCAGTGACAGGGAAGGCAATCAGCCCCAGCATTTT. Protein product: CASSDREGNQPQHF.

This chain joins TRBV12-3 or TRBV12-4 and TRBJ2-7, with 8 bases fitting TRBD1. Trimming removed 6 bases from V and 3 bases from J; junction bases left unmatched: 7. CDR3 size: 14 residues. CDR3 residues: CASRGQAMGYEQYF. Here the CDR3 DNA reads TGTGCCAGCAGGGGACAGGCTATGGGCTACGAGCAGTACTTC.

The chain recombines TRBV18 with TRBJ1-1; possible D gene TRBD1, 5 bases. The CDR3 consists of 14 residues. Trimming took off 3 bases at V and 1 base at J, with 9 bases between the two ends. Germline CDR1 reads KGHSH; CDR2 reads LQKENI. The CDR3, as DNA: TGTGCCAGCTCACCGGGGGTCTCGAACACTGAAGCTTTCTTT. This codes for CASSPGVSNTEAFF.